The T cell receptor (beta chain) under discussion was sequenced for a study of blood T cell repertoires in COVID-19. Across the whole study: Some COVID-19 samples were acute and others convalescent; all came from the United States, Italy and Spain.

Sequencing was performed with immunoSEQ multiplex PCR; in TCRdb, only in-frame clones are kept and a portion is missing. The profile covers about 220,000 clones, with about 79% appearing a single time and more than 9% taken by the ten largest. Trimming removed 5 bases from V and 3 bases from J, with 16 bases in between. Germline V gives CDR1 SEHNR, CDR2 FQNEAQ (reference sequence). The CDR3 has 15 residues. This TCR was sampled from a man aged 45-60 years with active or convalescent COVID-19. The chain links TRBV7-9 to TRBJ1-1, with D tentatively TRBD1 (5 bases). Sequencing used peripheral blood. The DNA of the CDR3 is TGTGCCAGCAGCCCCAGGGCCCCGCGGCACACTGAAGCTTTCTTT. Its translation is CASSPRAPRHTEAFF.